Below, 20 T cell receptor beta chains from the same sample are listed, as sequenced in a study of T-cell reconstitution after alpha-beta-depleted transplantation in children. Preparation of the TCRbeta library was carried out with unique molecular identifiers. TCRdb analysed the PCR reads with MiXCR anew, one entry per CDR3 protein. This sample has around 270,000 distinct CDR3 sequences, with around 9.1% found just once. The source material was PBMCs, sampled before TCRalphabeta/CD19-depleted stem cell transplant. These receptors all come from a boy in the first two years of life with acute myeloid leukemia, due to receive a stem cell transplant.

This clonotype was detected many times. The chain recombines TRBV19 with TRBJ2-1; possible D gene TRBD2, 5 bases. This CDR3 contains 14 residues. Trimming took off 6 bases at V and 5 bases at J, with 14 bases between the two ends. In germline, CDR1 is LNHDA, CDR2 SQIVND (reference sequence). The DNA for the CDR3 is TGTGCCAGTAGGAGGAGGTCATTGAACAATGAGCAGTTCTTC. Translation: CASRRRSLNNEQFF.

Worth noting for this clonotype: Just one base apart from a much larger clone, this may be a read error. This chain connects TRBV12-3 or TRBV12-4 to TRBJ2-7; the match to TRBD2 covers 13 bases. The CDR3 contains 17 residues. In DNA, the CDR3 is TGTGCCAGCAGTTCACTTCCGGGGACTAGCGGGGCCTACGAGCAGCACTTC. Residues: CASSSLPGTSGAYEQHF.

In its sample, this clonotype was seen a few times. The rearrangement uses TRBV12-3 or TRBV12-4 and TRBJ1-5; D call uncertain. This CDR3 comprises 16 residues. Trimming stripped 0 bases from V and 0 bases from J, with 9 bases between. In DNA, the CDR3 is TGTGCCAGCAGTTTAGCGCTACCTTATAGCAATCAGCCCCAGCATTTT. This codes for CASSLALPYSNQPQHF.

In this sample, this clonotype turned up many times. Its ends do not fully match the called genes, so a read error is possible. V is TRBV11-2 and J is TRBJ2-5; D tentatively fits TRBD1 or TRBD2 (5 bases each). This CDR3 is built from 13 residues. Germline CDR1 SGHAT, CDR2 FQNNGV. The CDR3 sequence: CASSLRGFETQYF. DNA for the CDR3: TGTGCCAGCAGCCTTCGGGGCTTTGAGACGCAGTACTTC.

This clonotype was picked up a small number of times. Here the CDR3 DNA reads TGTGCCAGCAGCGTCGGGGAATTCTTTTCTGGAAACACCATATATTTT. Translation: CASSVGEFFSGNTIYF. The chain has TRBV9 and TRBJ1-3; D is undetermined. The CDR3 contains 16 residues. The V end was cut by 2 bases, the J end by 1 base, with 13 bases between. Germline V CDR1 and CDR2: SGDLS, YYNGEE.

There are many counts of this clonotype. This chain uses TRBV7-2 with TRBJ2-3, with 8 bases fitting TRBD1. Germline loops: CDR1 SGHTA, CDR2 FQGNSA. J gave up 7 bases and V 6 bases, and 9 bases lay outside the gene matches. The CDR3 runs to 14 residues. CDR3 sequence: CASSSPGGRNTQYF. As DNA, the CDR3 is TGTGCCAGCAGTTCACCAGGGGGCAGAAATACGCAGTATTTT.

This clonotype was seen ten or more times. This chain uses TRBV5-1 with TRBJ2-1, with TRBD2 as a possible D gene (5 bases). Germline V CDR1 and CDR2: SGHRS, YFSETQ. V lost 0 bases to trimming and J lost 7 bases, with 11 bases between them. CDR3 length equals 14 residues. The CDR3 here is CASSLGASRNEQFF. The CDR3 bases are TGCGCCAGCAGCTTGGGAGCTAGCAGGAATGAGCAGTTCTTC.

This clonotype occurred many times. In nucleotides, the CDR3 is TGTGCCACCAGCAGAGATAGTAGGGGACAGGGGGCTAACTATGGCTACACCTTC. The encoded protein is CATSRDSRGQGANYGYTF. The chain couples TRBV15 to TRBJ1-2; 11 bases match TRBD1. Looked up from germline, CDR1 is LNHNV and CDR2 is YYDKDF (reference sequence). The CDR3 runs 18 residues. With 0 bases clipped from V and 0 bases from J, the junction kept 6 bases outside the gene matches.

The CDR3 here is CASCRYSYEQYF. CDR3 DNA: TGTGCCAGCTGCAGGTACTCCTACGAGCAGTACTTC. The genes are TRBV28 and TRBJ2-7; no reliable D call. V lost 8 bases and J lost 0, with 8 bases in between. Germline CDR1 and CDR2: MDHEN and SYDVKM. The CDR3 consists of 12 residues.

There are many counts of this clonotype. V usage is TRBV5-1 and J usage is TRBJ1-1; D is uncertain. Trimming cost V 0 bases and J 5 bases, with 8 bases left between them. Per germline, CDR1 SGHRS and CDR2 YFSETQ. The CDR3 runs to 13 residues. CDR3 DNA: TGCGCCAGCAGCTTGGAGGGCAGGACTGAAGCTTTCTTT. It yields the protein CASSLEGRTEAFF.

This clonotype turned up a few times. The chain is built from TRBV6-4 and TRBJ1-4; perhaps TRBD1 as D (5 bases). This CDR3 has 13 amino acids. Germline CDR1 MRHNA, CDR2 SNTAGT. The ends were cut back, 6 bases at V and 4 bases at J, with 9 bases in the middle. CDR3 sequence: CASSRDHNEKLFF. In DNA form, the CDR3 reads TGTGCCAGCAGCCGGGACCATAATGAAAAACTGTTTTTT.

This clonotype has just a few counts. DNA of the CDR3: TGTGCCAGCAGCAGGAGTAGCGGGGAAGCTTTCTTT. This translates into CASSRSSGEAFF. This rearrangement joins TRBV6-5 to TRBJ1-1; D gene unclear. Germline CDR1 reads MNHEY; CDR2 reads SVGAGI. This CDR3 is 12 amino acids long. Between the trimmed V and J ends, which lost 6 bases and 8 bases, there was a span of 13 bases.

This clonotype was seen a handful of times. The chain carries TRBV29-1 and TRBJ2-7; TRBD1 matches at 7 bases. Germline-derived CDR1 and CDR2 are SQVTM and ANQGSEA. Trimming removed 4 bases from V and 5 bases from J; junction bases left unmatched: 26. This CDR3 region has 19 residues. CDR3 in amino acids: CSVVRADRVFNLGSNEQYF. The CDR3 DNA sequence: TGCAGCGTTGTTAGGGCTGACAGGGTATTCAACCTAGGAAGTAACGAGCAGTACTTC.

In its sample, this clonotype was seen many times. V and J are TRBV14 and TRBJ2-5; 7 bases agree with TRBD2. The germline gives CDR1 SGHDN, CDR2 FVKESK. J was trimmed by 3 bases and V by 6 bases; bases with no gene match: 10. The CDR3 runs to 15 residues. CDR3 DNA: TGTGCCAGCAGGGAAAGTTTCGGACTAGAAGAGACCCAGTACTTC. It is translated as CASRESFGLEETQYF. Together with reference TRBV14 and TRBJ2-5, the CDR3 gives the full variable domain: EAGVTQFPSHSVIEKGQTVTLRCDPISGHDNLYWYRRVMGKEIKFLLHFVKESKQDESGMPNNRFLAERTGGTYSTLKVQPAELEDSGVYFCASRESFGLEETQYFGPGTRLLVL.

This clonotype was seen many times. The CDR3 DNA sequence: TGTGCCAGCAGACCTCCGGGTAATGAAAAACTGTTTTTT. It codes for CASRPPGNEKLFF. The rearrangement uses TRBV28 and TRBJ1-4; the D is unclear. Germline V lookup: CDR1 MDHEN, CDR2 SYDVKM. The CDR3 has 13 residues. The germline V and J ends were trimmed by 6 bases and 4 bases, with 9 bases remaining between them.

This clonotype was seen repeatedly, ten times or more. The chain combines TRBV6-6 with TRBJ2-3; D not resolved. In germline, CDR1 is MNHNY, CDR2 SVGAGI (reference sequence). The CDR3 has 13 residues. V gave up 4 bases and J gave up 5 bases, with 10 bases separating them. CDR3 protein: CASSSSRLDTQYF. The CDR3 DNA follows: TGTGCCAGCAGTTCCTCGCGGCTAGATACGCAGTATTTT.

This clonotype was seen only a few times. The rearrangement joins TRBV20-1 to TRBJ2-2; 12 bases line up with TRBD1. The ends lost 4 bases at V and 7 bases at J; junction bases unmatched: 10. CDR1 and CDR2 (germline): DFQATT, SNEGSKA (reference sequence). The CDR3 contains 16 residues. The CDR3 spells CSATSGDRGLDGELFF. The CDR3 DNA sequence: TGCAGTGCTACTTCCGGGGACAGGGGGCTAGACGGGGAGCTGTTTTTT.

This clonotype has a count of ten or more. The V gene is TRBV29-1, the J gene TRBJ1-1; TRBD1 aligns across 7 bases. The CDR3 is 13 residues long. The V gene's germline CDR1 is SQVTM and CDR2 ANQGSEA. J gave up 5 bases and V 7 bases, and 10 bases lay outside the gene matches. Here the CDR3 reads CSGNRGRGTEAFF. CDR3 nucleotides: TGCAGCGGTAACAGGGGACGAGGGACTGAAGCTTTCTTT.

Many counts were recorded for this clonotype. Written as DNA, the CDR3 is TGTGCCAGCAGCCAGTGGGAGGGAACCCCCTCCTACGAGCAGTACTTC. This encodes CASSQWEGTPSYEQYF. The rearrangement links TRBV4-2 to TRBJ2-7, with 7 bases that match TRBD2. Per the germline V gene, CDR1 is LGHNA and CDR2 is YNFKEQ. Losses at the gene ends were 3 bases for V and 0 bases for J; bases not matched to a gene: 8. The CDR3 runs to 16 residues.

This clonotype was observed many times. The rearrangement uses TRBV9 and TRBJ2-7, with a possible D match to TRBD2 (5 bases). The CDR3 is 16 residues long. V dropped 0 bases and J dropped 0 bases, with 13 bases sitting between them. Germline values: CDR1 SGDLS, CDR2 YYNGEE. CDR3 sequence reads: CASSVGETGSSYEQYF. The DNA of the CDR3 is TGTGCCAGCAGCGTAGGGGAGACCGGCAGCTCCTACGAGCAGTACTTC.